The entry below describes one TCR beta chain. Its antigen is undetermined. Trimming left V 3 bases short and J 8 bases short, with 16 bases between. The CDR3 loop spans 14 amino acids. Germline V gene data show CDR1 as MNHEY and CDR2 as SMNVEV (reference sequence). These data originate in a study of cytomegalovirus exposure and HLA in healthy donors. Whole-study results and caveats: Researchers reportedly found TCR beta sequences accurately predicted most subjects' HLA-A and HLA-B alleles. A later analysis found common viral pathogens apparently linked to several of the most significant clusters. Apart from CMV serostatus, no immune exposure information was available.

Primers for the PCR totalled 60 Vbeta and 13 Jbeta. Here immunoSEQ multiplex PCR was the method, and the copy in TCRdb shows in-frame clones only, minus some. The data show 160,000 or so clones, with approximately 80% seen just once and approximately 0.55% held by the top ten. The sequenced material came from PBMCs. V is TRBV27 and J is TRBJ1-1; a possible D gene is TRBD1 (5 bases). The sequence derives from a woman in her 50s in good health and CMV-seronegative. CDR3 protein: CASSFAGRSFEAFF. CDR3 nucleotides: TGTGCCAGCAGTTTTGCAGGGAGGTCTTTCGAAGCTTTCTTT.